This T cell receptor beta chain was found in a study of blood T cells in healthy people across ages. A J-beta primer mix and a sample-barcoded 5' primer were used in a second PCR of roughly 6 to 11 cycles. TCRdb re-derived calls from the 5' RACE reads in MiXCR, one entry per CDR3 protein. The profile covers under 1,100,000 distinct CDR3 sequences, with less than 25% appearing a single time and approximately 0.79% taken by the ten largest. The CDR3 is made up of 14 amino acids. This sample also appeared in a second study, on T cells of mothers and their children.

The source is a girl aged 2-10 years in good health. This rearrangement joins TRBV21-1 to TRBJ2-2. TRBV21-1 is deemed a pseudogene. The sample consisted of blood. CDR3 residues: CASSKGTNTGELFF. Here the CDR3 DNA reads TGTGCCAGCAGCAAAGGCACGAACACCGGGGAGCTGTTTTTT.